This TCR beta chain was captured in a study of early T cells in non-severe SARS-CoV-2 infection. Germline V CDR1 and CDR2: SGDLS, YYNGEE. CDR3 length: 14 residues. Trimming took 0 bases from V and 3 from J, leaving 9 bases between them. Individual cDNA molecules received unique molecular identifiers. Each CDR3 protein gets one entry after TCRdb re-called the 5' RACE reads with MiXCR. This table holds 90,000 to 130,000 distinct CDR3 sequences, roughly 12% found once. The source of this sequence is an adult who was a healthcare worker with PCR-confirmed SARS-CoV-2 infection or an uninfected control (not recorded which). The V gene is TRBV9, the J gene TRBJ1-1, with D unclear. The sequencing used whole blood, collected at baseline. This CDR3 reads CASSVGHTDTEAFF. CDR3 nucleotides: TGTGCCAGCAGCGTAGGACACACTGACACTGAAGCTTTCTTT.